What follows describes a single TCR beta chain. Since a much larger clone is just one base distant, this may be a read error. This sample's RNA came from whole unsorted tissue. This sample is drawn from a study of tumor and adjacent non-tumor tissue in lung cancer. In the study overall: Patients comprised over 9 adenocarcinoma, a couple of squamous cell carcinoma and 1 small cell lung cancer.

TCRbeta libraries were built with three rounds of nested PCR, modified from ARM-PCR. TCRdb recomputed calls from the multiplex PCR reads with MiXCR, one row per CDR3 protein. The table lists 100,000 to 150,000 distinct CDR3 sequences, 66% of them singletons. Germline V gene data show CDR1 as MNHNS and CDR2 as SASEGT. This CDR3 comprises 14 residues. The gene calls are TRBV6-1 and TRBJ2-7, with D perhaps matching TRBD1 (6 bases). The sequenced sample was lung tumor tissue. This receptor was identified in a man aged 25-45 years with non-small cell lung cancer. CDR3 DNA: TGTACCAGCGGACCGGGACACCGGTCCTACGAGCAGTACTTC. Translating gives CTSGPGHRSYEQYF.